This TCR beta chain was identified during a study of OX40 agonist ivuxolimab in advanced cancers. The wider study: The study treated patients with ivuxolimab, an agonistic anti-OX40 (CD134) antibody. Three patients showed partial responses: one hepatocellular carcinoma and two cutaneous melanoma cases.

The CDR3 is 13 residues long. Trimming removed 7 bases from V and 2 bases from J, with 13 bases in between. CDR1 SGHRS and CDR2 YFSETQ come from the germline V gene. Produced via immunoSEQ multiplex PCR; TCRdb's table is partial and in-frame only. The top ten hold about 1.1% of the sample, which has around 150,000 clones, about nine tenths seen once. The rearrangement links TRBV5-1 to TRBJ2-7; D is possibly TRBD1 or TRBD2 (6 bases each). The TCR sequence derives from an adult with an advanced solid tumor such as melanoma, head and neck, liver or kidney cancer. This sample comprised CD4+ or CD8+ T cells sorted from blood, obtained in a trial of the OX40 agonist ivuxolimab. This CDR3 is CASGGPLTYEQYF. CDR3 sequence (DNA): TGCGCCAGCGGGGGGCCACTGACCTACGAGCAGTACTTC.